This T cell receptor beta chain is from a study of cytomegalovirus exposure and HLA in healthy donors (dated by TCRdb to 2017 to 2019). Describing the broader study: An earlier analysis of under 600 of the donors reported roughly 270 Gb of sequence data and 100 million to 140 million unique TCR beta sequences from roughly 180 million T cells. An early release covering more than 500 HLA-typed donors comprised roughly 300 gigabases of sequencing data and tens of millions of unique TCR sequences. Roughly 5 DR-DQ haplotypes were handled as single units for association and clustering, since linkage in the cohort was strong. HLA typing included class I and class II loci at four-digit resolution. All discovery cohort repertoires had been generated on a single sequencing platform. An earlier analysis of about 620 of the donors applied high-throughput TCR beta sequencing to assess whether each TCR beta V gene segment acted as functional or pseudogenic. A later genetic analysis took genome-wide SNP genotypes for 398 of the 666 donors and used that subset as a discovery cohort. To study patterns of TCR occurrence, a later analysis re-analyzed previously published TCR beta repertoires from around 670 donors and added high-resolution HLA genotyping. The study combined high-throughput TCR immunosequencing, statistical association of individual TCRs with disease status, and machine learning to predict cytomegalovirus infection status. Of the 300 to 450 genotyped donors, over 80% were placed in the genetic ancestry cluster associated with self-reported Caucasian donors. Besides the first cohort of more than 650 subjects, a separate validation cohort made up of 120 different subjects was used. The aim of the study was to test whether cataloging public T cell receptors could identify signatures of past pathogen exposure. The number of donors typed differed by locus, with roughly 629-640 for A, B, C, DRB1 and DQB1, more than 500 for DQA1, nearly 610 for DPA1, and some 440 for DPB1. Donor age, sex, ethnicity and CMV serostatus were compiled together with the repertoire data. Using immunosequencing, the study profiled T cell repertoires from 666 subjects and related those repertoires to cytomegalovirus serostatus. Across approximately 420 genotyped donors of the cohort, an average of about 240,000 unique TCR beta nucleotide sequences per donor were sequenced, and 15% to 20% of those sequences were non-productive. Rather than drawing on any new phenotypic data, the later analysis identified candidate immune exposures from TCR beta sequences and the way those sequences occurred across donors.

The cohort was made up of approximately 700 healthy bone marrow donors. At the time of sampling, all cohort members were nominally healthy, though unrecorded immune exposures were likely present. The donor tested CMV seropositive, placing the donor among the 289 seropositive members of the cohort. A peripheral blood sample was collected from each donor, and TCR beta sequencing was performed on peripheral blood mononuclear cells. The Qiagen DNeasy Blood Extraction Kit was used to extract genomic DNA from the blood cell samples. Study-level results and caveats: Assigning TCR associations to individual alleles was difficult when HLA alleles, especially DR and DQ, strongly co-occurred. A few of the identified cytomegalovirus-associated TCR beta chains were confirmed in vitro to be specific for cytomegalovirus antigens. According to a later analysis, TCR association rates differed among HLA loci, with DRB1 alleles showing the most associated TCRs and HLA-C alleles showing the fewest. A later analysis associated 15,000 to 20,000 TCR beta sequences with specific HLA alleles at a false discovery rate of 0.05. Because HLA typing was unavailable for some donors at each locus, only the typed subset was used in association tests. Some IMGT-functional V segments, including TRBV6-2 and TRBV6-3, could not be distinguished by the 87-base-pair reads and were therefore excluded. A further reported finding was that TCR beta sequences accurately predicted the HLA-A and HLA-B alleles for most subjects in the first cohort. In an earlier analysis of several hundred of the donors, most TCR beta V segments were observed in productive rearrangements about 90% or about 30% of the time, broadly matching IMGT annotations. In this cohort, only TCR beta chains were sequenced, and detectable features were limited by the absence of alpha or paired-chain data. Correlated functional status among segregating V segments might be attributable to linkage disequilibrium, but an unknown experimental factor could not be ruled out. It was suggested by the authors that the approach could potentially be generalized to other disease states and immunological phenotypes. In both the original and validation cohorts, the classifier was reported to diagnose cytomegalovirus status with high specificity and sensitivity. The study listed over 150 TCR beta chains as associated with cytomegalovirus. A later analysis found that HLA-associated TCR beta chains were more clonally expanded and had lower generation probabilities than equally common non-associated chains. In a later genetic analysis, a missense DCLRE1C variant was associated with V-gene and J-gene trimming of TCR beta chains, and the association was replicated in an independent cohort. Sequencing depth was assumed to be roughly uniform across donors in the presence/absence analyses, though that assumption may not hold. A later analysis reported that several top co-occurrence clusters appeared linked to parvovirus B19, influenza, CMV and Epstein-Barr virus. According to a later genetic analysis, donors in an Asian-associated ancestry cluster had fewer N-insertions in productive TCRs than the approximately 610-donor mean. Because counts were too low, roughly 16 rarely observed V segments, including chromosome 9 orphons, were excluded from the earlier analysis of several hundred of the donors. The only immune exposure information available for the cohort was CMV serostatus. The sequencing pipeline was judged likely to have produced a cluster of highly shared sequence variants as a technical artifact. Across donors, most TCR sequences were observed very rarely, whereas some public TCRs were present in many individuals. A later analysis found that most CMV-associated TCR beta chains appeared HLA-restricted, with HLA associations seemingly driven largely by CMV exposure.

V ends up 7 bases short and J 4 bases short, with an unmatched junction base count of 11. CDR1 MNHEY and CDR2 SMNVEV were looked up in the germline V gene (reference sequence). From the cysteine through the phenylalanine, the CDR3 covers 15 amino acids. Of the read, only the CDR3 DNA is kept; its 45 bases are in frame from base 1. Library generation was performed with the immunoSEQ multiplex PCR assay. A mixture of 60 forward primers for TCR Vbeta segments and 13 reverse primers for TCR Jbeta segments was used in the multiplex PCR. The CDR3 region of rearranged TCR beta genes was amplified from genomic DNA with a multiplex PCR assay. The amplified TCR beta libraries were sequenced on the Illumina HiSeq System as 87-base-pair reads. In the source study's methods: A later analysis counted some 80 million unique TCR beta chains across the 700 or so repertoires, and 10 million to 12 million of these chains were shared by at least two donors. Raw reads were error-corrected and collapsed into unique sequences with a nearest-neighbor algorithm that merged closely related sequences to remove PCR and sequencing errors. CDR3 sequences were aligned to IMGT reference sequences to assign V, D and J gene segments. For a sequence to be retained, at least a six-nucleotide match to both a V gene segment and a J gene segment was required. Rearrangements were called productive when the CDR3 lacked stop codons and stayed in frame with V and J; all others were non-productive. Following IMGT convention, CDR3 was defined as the stretch from the second conserved V-encoded cysteine up to the conserved J-encoded phenylalanine. The earlier analysis of 500 to 650 of the donors excluded any sequence lacking an unambiguous match to a single V gene segment. An earlier analysis of about 590 of the donors classified V segments as functional when productive rearrangements were above 56.7% and as segregating when the standard deviation between donors was above 5%. A statistical classification framework was developed to diagnose cytomegalovirus status using the catalog of TCR beta chain sequences. A later analysis assigned V and J genes by comparing TCR nucleotide sequences with IMGT/GENE-DB human TR gene sequences. A later analysis assigned CDR3 sequences and most-parsimonious VDJ recombination scenarios with the TCRdist pipeline. In a later analysis, each TCR beta chain was defined by its CDR3 amino acid sequence together with its V-gene family, and reads lacking a unique V-gene family were excluded. As a way to deal with suspected cross-contamination and a sequencing artifact, a later analysis dropped more than 500 nucleotide sequences that were highly shared and had low generation probability. For each public chain, a later analysis derived a clonal expansion index from normalized ranks of inferred template counts within each repertoire. Generation probabilities in a later analysis came from a VDJ recombination model fitted to out-of-frame rearrangements, and those results were checked against IGoR. In a later analysis, hypergeometric tests were used to score TCR-TCR, TCR-HLA and TCR-CMV co-occurrence, with a repertoire-size bias correction applied to TCR pairs. A later analysis estimated false discovery rates by permuting HLA or CMV assignments 20 times. In a later analysis, co-occurring TCRs were grouped using DBSCAN, and TCRdist sequence similarity was added for clustering within HLA-allele-positive subsets. Co-occurrence clustering excluded repertoires with fewer than 30,000 or more than 120,000 public chains, plus five with anomalous nucleotide sharing. The clones in this table, taken by TCRdb from immuneACCESS, are in-frame only. Not every clone is retained; where verified, under half of the shortfall comes from an unresolved V gene, and the cause of the rest is unknown. V, J and clone size are taken as reported in that table, and D and trimming were inferred from the DNA itself. This sample gives about 130,000 clones in total; 10% of them show up just once. The top ten clones comprise roughly 4.6% of the sample.

Concerning this clone itself: Its antigen is unknown. No clone much larger than this one lies a single base away; base qualities are absent.

The sample was PBMCs. The chain employs TRBV27 and TRBJ2-7; a stretch of 9 junction bases matches TRBD2. The clonotype originates from a woman aged 18 to 35 in good health and CMV-seropositive. The CDR3 amino acid sequence is: CASTSSGTTRYEQYF. The nucleotides read TGTGCCAGCACCTCTAGCGGGACGACCCGTTACGAGCAGTACTTC.